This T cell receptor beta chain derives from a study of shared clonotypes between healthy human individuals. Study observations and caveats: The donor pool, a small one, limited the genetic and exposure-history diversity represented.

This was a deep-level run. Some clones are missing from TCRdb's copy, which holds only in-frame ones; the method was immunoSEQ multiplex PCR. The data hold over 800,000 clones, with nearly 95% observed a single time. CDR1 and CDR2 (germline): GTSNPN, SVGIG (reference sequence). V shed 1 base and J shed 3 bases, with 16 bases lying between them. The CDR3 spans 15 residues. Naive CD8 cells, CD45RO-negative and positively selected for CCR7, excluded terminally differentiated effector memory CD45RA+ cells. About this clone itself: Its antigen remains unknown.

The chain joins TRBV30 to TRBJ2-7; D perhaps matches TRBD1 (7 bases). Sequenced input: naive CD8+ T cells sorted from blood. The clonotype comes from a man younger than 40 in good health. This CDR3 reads CAWSDGQGGYYEQYF. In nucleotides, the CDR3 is TGTGCCTGGAGTGATGGTCAGGGGGGATACTACGAGCAGTACTTC. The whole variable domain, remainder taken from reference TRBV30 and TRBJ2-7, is SQTIHQWPATLVQPVGSPLSLECTVEGTSNPNLYWYRQAAGRGLQLLFYSVGIGQISSEVPQNLSASRPQDRQFILSSKKLLLSDSGFYLCAWSDGQGGYYEQYFGPGTRLTVT.